Here is one T cell receptor (beta chain) with its context. The antigen is undetermined. The data were taken from a study of cytomegalovirus exposure and HLA in healthy donors. The study ran its PCR with 60 Vbeta and 13 Jbeta primers. In the original processing: Unique TCR beta chains totaled about 73 million in a later count, with around 11 million of them shared. The repertoire was sequenced with immunoSEQ multiplex PCR; TCRdb's copy has only in-frame clones and lacks some. The D gene and trimming were derived from the DNA, and the V and J assignments and clone size from that table. This sample yields around 150,000 clones, of which 60% to 80% are seen a single time; about 3.8% belongs to the top ten. Study-wide findings and caveats: A later examination showed that TCR association rates differed by HLA locus, with DRB1 most and HLA-C fewest. Productive status was seen about 87% or about 30% of the time for most TCR beta V segments in an earlier analysis.

The CDR3 runs to 14 residues. Germline assignment: CDR1 SGHKS and CDR2 YYEKEE (reference sequence). Trimming took 0 bases from V and 8 from J, leaving 12 bases between them. Unrecorded immune exposures were likely, despite nominal health at sampling. The sample consisted of PBMCs. The chain employs TRBV5-5 and TRBJ2-1; possibly TRBD1 for D (6 bases). This sequence originates from a young man in good health and CMV-seropositive. CDR3 amino acids: CASSLEGTFDEQFF. CDR3 DNA: TGTGCCAGCAGCTTGGAGGGGACATTCGATGAGCAGTTCTTC.